A single sample is the source of the 10 T cell receptor beta chains below, sequenced in a study of T cell responses to AZD1222 COVID-19 vaccine. Using immunoSEQ multiplex PCR, the repertoire was profiled, and TCRdb retains in-frame clones only, with some absent. This table has 84,000 or so clones, roughly 86% appearing once. Source: peripheral blood, taken on day 0 of MenACWY control vaccination. Receptors originate from an adult in good health.

The chain is built from TRBV7-3 and TRBJ1-1; 8 bases align to TRBD1. V shed 2 bases and J 0 bases; nucleotides not matched to a gene: 2. CDR3 length equals 15 residues. The V gene's germline CDR1 is SGHTA and CDR2 FQGTGA. The DNA for the CDR3 is TGTGCCAGCAGCTTATCAGGGGGCCTGAACACTGAAGCTTTCTTT. Protein product: CASSLSGGLNTEAFF.

The J gene is TRBJ2-3, the V gene TRBV24-1; D not resolved. Trimming pared 0 bases from V and 5 bases from J, leaving 5 bases between. This CDR3 spans 13 amino acids. The germline V gene encodes CDR1 KGHDR and CDR2 SFDVKD. The CDR3 bases are TGTGCCACCAGTGATTTGTCCGGAGATACGCAGTATTTT. Translated, it gives CATSDLSGDTQYF.

The chain employs TRBV10-3 and TRBJ2-7; the match to TRBD1 covers 8 bases. Trimming took 6 bases from V and 8 from J; bases not matched to a gene: 12. Looked up from germline, CDR1 is ENHRY and CDR2 is SYGVKD. CDR3 length: 14 amino acids. The CDR3 DNA is TGTGCCATCAGGACAGGGGACGACGCTACAAAGCAGTACTTC. As protein: CAIRTGDDATKQYF.

The genes are TRBV6-5 and TRBJ1-1; D is perhaps TRBD1 (6 bases). Germline CDR1 MNHEY, CDR2 SVGAGI. Trimming took 0 bases from V and 7 from J, leaving 18 bases between them. This CDR3 contains 16 residues. The CDR3 sequence: CASSYSIPPTTGEAFF. The CDR3 coding sequence is TGTGCCAGCAGTTACTCGATCCCCCCGACGACAGGTGAAGCTTTCTTT.

V usage is TRBV5-1 and J usage is TRBJ1-4; unclear D gene. V shed 0 bases and J shed 5 bases, with 8 bases lying between them. The germline V gene has CDR1 SGHRS and CDR2 YFSETQ. This CDR3 is 14 amino acids long. The CDR3 is CASSLVSNNEKLFF. The CDR3 DNA reads TGCGCCAGCAGCTTGGTCTCCAACAATGAAAAACTGTTTTTT. The variable domain in full, with the rest retrieved from reference TRBV5-1 and TRBJ1-4, is KAGVTQTPRYLIKTRGQQVTLSCSPISGHRSVSWYQQTPGQGLQFLFEYFSETQRNKGNFPGRFSGRQFSNSRSEMNVSTLELGDSALYLCASSLVSNNEKLFFGSGTQLSVL.

The rearrangement uses TRBV10-3 and TRBJ1-2, with TRBD1 identical over 9 bases. The CDR3 is 14 residues long. Germline V gene data show CDR1 as ENHRY and CDR2 as SYGVKD. The V gene end was trimmed by 4 bases and the J gene end by 7 bases; junction bases not matched to a gene: 7. Written as DNA, the CDR3 is TGTGCCATCAGTGCCTGGACAGGGGAGGCTGGCTACACCTTC. Protein: CAISAWTGEAGYTF.

The chain recombines TRBV7-8 with TRBJ1-1; D remains unclear. The CDR3 has 13 residues. The germline CDR1 and CDR2 sequences are SGHVS and FQNEAQ. Trimming shortened V by 1 base and J by 5 bases, and 8 bases separated the two germline ends. CDR3 nucleotides: TGTGCCAGCAGCTTAGGGGTCCAGACTGAAGCTTTCTTT. Amino acids: CASSLGVQTEAFF.

In regard to this clone: Other DNA variants within this sample encode the same CDR3. This sequence joins TRBV5-1 and TRBJ2-5; TRBD1 is a possible D gene (6 bases). The CDR3 runs to 14 residues. The V and J ends lost 0 bases and 1 base respectively, with 7 bases between them. Germline CDR1 SGHRS, CDR2 YFSETQ. Here the CDR3 reads CASSLVGGQETQYF. The CDR3 region has the DNA TGCGCCAGCAGCTTGGTAGGGGGCCAAGAGACCCAGTACTTC.

This chain connects TRBV11-3 to TRBJ2-1; maybe TRBD2 (6 bases). Trimming stripped 5 bases from V and 2 bases from J, with 16 bases between. The CDR3 covers 16 residues. The germline V gene has CDR1 SGHNT and CDR2 YENEEA. As DNA, the CDR3 is TGTGCCAGCAGCACTGGGAGAGTAGCGGCCTACAATGAGCAGTTCTTC. This sequence encodes CASSTGRVAAYNEQFF.

The chain uses TRBV12-3 or TRBV12-4 and TRBJ1-5; no clear D. Trimming pared 3 bases from V and 9 bases from J, leaving 12 bases between. The CDR3 runs to 13 residues. CDR3 coding DNA: TGTGCCAGCAGTTTGGACCCCTGGAGGCCCCAGCATTTT. It yields the protein CASSLDPWRPQHF.